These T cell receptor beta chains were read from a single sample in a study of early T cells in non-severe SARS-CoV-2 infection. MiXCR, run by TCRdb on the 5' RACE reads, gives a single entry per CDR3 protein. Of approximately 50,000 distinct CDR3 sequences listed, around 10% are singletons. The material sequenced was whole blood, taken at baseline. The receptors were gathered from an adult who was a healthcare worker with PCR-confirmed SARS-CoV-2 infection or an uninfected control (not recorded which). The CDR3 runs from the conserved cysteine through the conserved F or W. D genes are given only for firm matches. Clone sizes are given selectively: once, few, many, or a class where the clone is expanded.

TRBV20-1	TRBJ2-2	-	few	TGCAGTGCTAGGCTGATCGGGGAGCTGTTTTTT	CSARLIGELFF
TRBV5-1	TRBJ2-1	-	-	TGCGCCAGCAGCGGTCCTGGCCACGTTGAGCAGTTCTTC	CASSGPGHVEQFF
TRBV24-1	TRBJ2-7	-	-	TGTGCCACCAGTGATGCAGCGGCGAACTCCTACGAGCAGTACTTC	CATSDAAANSYEQYF
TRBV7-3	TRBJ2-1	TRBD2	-	TGTGCCAGCAGCTTACAGGGACTAGCCTCCTACAATGAGCAGTTCTTC	CASSLQGLASYNEQFF
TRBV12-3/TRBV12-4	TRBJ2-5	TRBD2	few	TGTGCCAGCAGTCGAGGGACTAGCCAGCAAGAGACCCAGTACTTC	CASSRGTSQQETQYF
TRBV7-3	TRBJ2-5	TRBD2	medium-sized	TGTGCCAGCAGCTTGCTAGCGGGAGATACAGAGACCCAGTACTTC	CASSLLAGDTETQYF
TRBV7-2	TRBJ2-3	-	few	TGTGCCAGCAGCTTTGGGGGCACAGATACGCAGTATTTT	CASSFGGTDTQYF
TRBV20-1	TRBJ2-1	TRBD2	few	TGCAGTGCTAGAAGCGCGGGGACTAGCGGGAGTCACAATGAGCAGTTCTTC	CSARSAGTSGSHNEQFF
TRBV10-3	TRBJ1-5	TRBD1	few	TGTGCCATCAGTGAGTCTGACAGGGACGCTCAGCCCCAGCATTTT	CAISESDRDAQPQHF
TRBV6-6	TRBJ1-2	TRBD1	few	TGTGCCAGCAGTTACCGGGACAGCTCTAACTATGGCTACACCTTC	CASSYRDSSNYGYTF
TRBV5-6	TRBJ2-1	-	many	TGTGCCAGCAGCTCCCTATGGCGTGGCGGGGACTACAATGAGCAGTTCTTC	CASSSLWRGGDYNEQFF
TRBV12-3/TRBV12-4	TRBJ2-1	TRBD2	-	TGTGCCAGCAGTTTAAGGCTAGCGGCCCGCAATGAGCAGTTCTTC	CASSLRLAARNEQFF
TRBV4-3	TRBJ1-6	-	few	TGCGCCAGCAGCCAAGAGAAAGGACAGAATAATTCACCCCTCCACTTT	CASSQEKGQNNSPLHF
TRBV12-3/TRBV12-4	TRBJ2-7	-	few	TGTGCCAGCCAGGATGACAGCTCCTACGAGCAGTACTTC	CASQDDSSYEQYF
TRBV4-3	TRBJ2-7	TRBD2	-	TGCGCCAGCAGCCAAGGAAGGTTTGGACTAGAGGGCCACGAGCAGTACTTC	CASSQGRFGLEGHEQYF
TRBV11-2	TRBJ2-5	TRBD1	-	TGTGCCAGCAGCGCGCAGGGGGCGAGGGAGACCCAGTACTTC	CASSAQGARETQYF
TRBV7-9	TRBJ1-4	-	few	TGTGCCAGCAGCTCACAGGGACCTAATGAAAAACTGTTTTTT	CASSSQGPNEKLFF
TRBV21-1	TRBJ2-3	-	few	TGTGCCAGCAGGGACCCTCTAGACATACCAGGGACAGATACGCAGTATTTT	CASRDPLDIPGTDTQYF
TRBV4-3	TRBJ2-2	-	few	TGCGCCAGCAGCCCCCCAGGAGCCCCCTTAGGTCCCGGGGAGCTGTTTTTT	CASSPPGAPLGPGELFF
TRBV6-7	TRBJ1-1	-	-	TGTGCCAGCAGTTACGCCAAGAACACTGAAGCTTTCTTT	CASSYAKNTEAFF
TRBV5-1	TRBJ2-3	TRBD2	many	TGCGCCAGCAGCTTGGAGGGACTAGCGGGCCTCCCTGTGCGAAATACGCAGTATTTT	CASSLEGLAGLPVRNTQYF
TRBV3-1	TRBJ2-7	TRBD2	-	TGTGCCAGCAGCCAAGATGGGTGGGCTAGCGGAGCCTACGAGCAGTACTTC	CASSQDGWASGAYEQYF
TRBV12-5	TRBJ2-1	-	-	TGTGCTAGTGGTCCGCCGGGGGCGTCCTACAATGAGCAGTTCTTC	CASGPPGASYNEQFF
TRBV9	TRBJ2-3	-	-	TGTGCCAGCAGCGTAGCGCCGGGCTTTAGCACAGATACGCAGTATTTT	CASSVAPGFSTDTQYF
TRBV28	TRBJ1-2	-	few	TGTGCCAGCAAGCCCTCTAGGGTCCATGGCTACACCTTC	CASKPSRVHGYTF
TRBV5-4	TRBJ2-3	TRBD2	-	TGTGCCAGCAGCTTGAGGCTTGAGGGAGGGAGGGATACGCAGTATTTT	CASSLRLEGGRDTQYF
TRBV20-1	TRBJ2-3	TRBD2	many	TGCAGTGCGTCTAAACGGGAGGGCACAGATACGCAGTATTTT	CSASKREGTDTQYF
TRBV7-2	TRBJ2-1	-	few	TGTGCCAGCAGCTTCTTGGGGGGCTCGAGCTCCTACAATGAGCAGTTCTTC	CASSFLGGSSSYNEQFF
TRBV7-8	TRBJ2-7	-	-	TGTGCCAGCAGCTTGGGAAACGGAGGGACCTACGAGCAGTACTTC	CASSLGNGGTYEQYF
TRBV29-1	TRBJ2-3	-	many	TGCAGCGCATCGGATCTTGGGACAGATACGCAGTATTTT	CSASDLGTDTQYF
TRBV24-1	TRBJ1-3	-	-	TGTGCCTCGCGACAGACACGAATCTCTGGAAACACCATATATTTT	CASRQTRISGNTIYF
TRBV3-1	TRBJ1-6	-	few	TGTGCCAGCAGCCGACCTGACGGACCCTTGAATTCACCCCTCCACTTT	CASSRPDGPLNSPLHF
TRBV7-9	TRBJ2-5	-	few	TGTGCCAGCGGTTTACAGGGATTTGTGGAGACCCAGTACTTC	CASGLQGFVETQYF
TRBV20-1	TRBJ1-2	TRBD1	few	TGCAGTGCCGGGACAGGTTATGGCTACACCTTC	CSAGTGYGYTF
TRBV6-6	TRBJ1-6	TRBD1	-	TGTGCCAGCACCGAGGGGGCTTCCTATAATTCACCCCTCCACTTT	CASTEGASYNSPLHF
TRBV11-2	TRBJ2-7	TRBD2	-	TGTGCCAGCAGTCCCCCCTCTAGCGGGGGTGGTCGGGAGCAGTACTTC	CASSPPSSGGGREQYF
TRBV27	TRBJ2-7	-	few	TGTGCCAGCACTACTGTCTCCTACGAGCAGTACTTC	CASTTVSYEQYF
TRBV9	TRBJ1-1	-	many	TGTGCCAGCAGCGTATCCATGGGCGAGGTTTTCTTT	CASSVSMGEVFF
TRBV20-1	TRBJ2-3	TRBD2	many	TGCAGTGCTGATCCTAGCGGGAGGGTCTCAGATACGCAGTATTTT	CSADPSGRVSDTQYF
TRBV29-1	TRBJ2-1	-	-	TGCAGCGTTGAGGTGGTGCGAGGGTTGAATGAGCAGTTCTTC	CSVEVVRGLNEQFF
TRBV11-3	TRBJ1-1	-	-	TGTGCCAGCAGCTTAGGGTTTCAGGGAACGAGCACTGAAGCTTTCTTT	CASSLGFQGTSTEAFF
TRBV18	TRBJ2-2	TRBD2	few	TGTGCCAGCTCACCACCGCGGACTAGCGGGATCGGGGAGCTGTTTTTT	CASSPPRTSGIGELFF
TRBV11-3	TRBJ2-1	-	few	TGTGCCAGCAGCTTAGATCTCTCCTACAATGAGCAGTTCTTC	CASSLDLSYNEQFF